This T cell receptor beta chain was obtained from a study of blood T cell repertoires in COVID-19. For the study at large: Italy, Spain and the United States were the sources of the convalescent and acute COVID-19 samples. T cells, B-cell-depleted T cells, or PBMCs provided the cDNA or gDNA that served as material.

CDR1 is LGHDT and CDR2 is YNNKEL in the germline V gene (reference sequence). The germline V and J ends were trimmed by 3 bases and 6 bases, with 26 bases remaining between them. The CDR3 sequence is 18 residues long. Authors' data handling: Amplified reference gene primers provided the basis for estimating nucleated cell counts. TCRdb's table, derived via immunoSEQ multiplex PCR, lists solely in-frame clones and lacks some. The DNA was the basis for D and trimming; V, J and clone size are from that table. The sample lists hundreds of thousands of clones, around 89% occurring once. The sequence derives from a woman aged 45 to 65 with active or convalescent COVID-19. The V and J genes are TRBV3-1 (or the pseudogene TRBV3-2) and TRBJ1-2; TRBD1 might be the D (6 bases). The source material was peripheral blood. CDR3 DNA: TGTGCCAGCAGCCACGGGGAAGTGGGGGGGCGAGTGGAGCATGGCTACACCTTC. As protein: CASSHGEVGGRVEHGYTF.